The sequence of this T cell receptor beta chain was determined in a study of human T cells and chemical hapten exposure (dated by TCRdb to 2020 to 2022). Notes on the research overall: For sensitization, 2% DPC in acetone was applied to an approximately 2 cm by approximately 2 cm area of upper inner arm skin. Patients additionally received weekly therapeutic DPC doses to the scalp throughout the roughly 24-week study period. Patch testing was done on the upper back using Finn chambers containing 0.01% DPC, and results were scored after 6 days according to International Contact Dermatitis Research Group standards. Most of the patients in the cohort were female, and the cohort covered alopecia areata with under or over 50% scalp involvement, alopecia totalis and alopecia universalis. The libraries were sequenced as a pool, and the TCR yield per sample differed mostly because of small variations in library volumes within the pool. The study tracked peripheral blood TCR repertoire changes in vivo during primary and secondary sensitization to the hapten diphenylcyclopropenone (DPC) in alopecia patients. Patient blood was sampled pre-sensitization (week 0) and at 2, 6 and about 24 weeks after DPC sensitization. Twenty-nine alopecia patients provided blood for TCR sequencing at one to four time points (pre-sensitization, 2, 6 and 24 weeks).

The time point label for this specimen denotes: patch test 1, 2 weeks after DPC sensitization. Read against the paper, the sample's treatment or condition label means: therapeutic diphenylcyclopropenone sensitization with weekly scalp DPC. Blood at each patch-test visit was drawn before the patch test was applied. Patients were eligible if aged 18 to 70, diagnosed with alopecia and judged suitable for DPC therapy, and pregnant patients were excluded. Total RNA was extracted from unfractionated whole blood collected in Tempus Blood RNA tubes. The full study reports these points: The number of PT1 expanded TCRs positively correlated with patch test score, significant at thresholds 8, 16 and 32 but not 4. Significantly more large CDR3 similarity clusters were formed by expanded TCRs than by pre-sensitization or healthy control sets, consistent with antigen-driven responses. All patients had alopecia, a presumed autoimmune disease, so their immune response might differ from that of healthy individuals. Repeated subsampling changed both the strength of the expansion versus patch-test correlation and the threshold at which the correlation became significant. No change with DPC sensitization was found in the number of TCRs above 1 in 1000 frequency, and no evidence of global repertoire structure alterations was found.

Clipping removes 6 bases from V and 0 bases from J, with 4 as the unmatched junction base count. CDR1 and CDR2 are read off the germline V gene (reference sequence) as MNHEY and SMNVEV. The CDR3 measures 17 amino acids from cysteine to phenylalanine. Kept here is only the CDR3 DNA, which spans 51 bases and is read in frame from base 1. Receptors were amplified or captured by RACE. Sequenced using a NextSeq 500. During library preparation, unique molecular identifiers were attached to individual cDNA molecules so that TCRs could be counted quantitatively and reproducibly. Each blood RNA sample was used to sequence both TCR alpha and TCR beta chains. The published analysis was carried out like this. The median number of TCRs per sample was 90,000 to 100,000, ranging from 23,224 to 690,600. The Decombinator software suite was used to annotate the V, J and CDR3 of the TCR reads. Every sample was subsampled to the same number of TCRs (28,000) for the PS versus PT1 abundance plots. TCRs were defined as expanded if absent before sensitization and observed at least eight times at the 2-week time point. Using fastp trimming at Q25 and MiXCR clonotype assembly, TCRdb reanalyzed the public sequencing data and kept in-frame beta chains. Each record represents a unique CDR3 protein, reported with the most common genes and DNA among its rows. The V and J calls come from TCRdb's annotation, not from the publication. The sample yields around 380,000 distinct CDR3 sequences; approximately 5.1% were counted once. The top ten constitute 2% to 2.5% of the sample.

For this clonotype: Its target antigen remains unknown. Base qualities are missing; no much larger clone stands one base away.

This sequence originates from a woman aged 50 to 65 with alopecia areata. Some clones in this sample may be carry-over from other donors' samples. The sequenced sample was whole blood, obtained in connection with sensitization to the hapten diphenylcyclopropenone (DPC). This sequence uses TRBV27 and TRBJ2-1, with TRBD2 matching 14 junction bases. The DNA sequence reads TGTGCCAGCAGACGGACTAGCGGGGGGAGCTCCTACAATGAGCAGTTCTTC. Its protein product is CASRRTSGGSSYNEQFF.